This TCR beta chain was profiled in a study of shared clonotypes between healthy human individuals. Regarding the study as a whole: Larger richness was generally estimated for naive than memory subsets.

TCRdb's table, derived via immunoSEQ multiplex PCR, lists solely in-frame clones and lacks some. The table records 110,000 or so clones, about two thirds of them present only once. Among the donors, all were Caucasian adults who lived in Nashville, Tennessee. This CDR3 comprises 15 residues. The germline V gene has CDR1 SGHTA and CDR2 FQGNSA. The V end was cut by 0 bases, the J end by 2 bases, with 9 bases between. Comments on this clone: Its antigen remains unknown.

The rearrangement links TRBV7-2 to TRBJ2-3, with a weak D call TRBD2 (6 bases). Input material: memory CD8+ T cells sorted from blood. As to subset: CD45RO+ cells pooled with CCR7-negative TemRA cells. The sequence was collected from a woman aged 25 to 39 in good health. The CDR3 spells CASSLATGDTDTQYF. CDR3 in DNA: TGTGCCAGCAGCTTAGCGACGGGAGACACAGATACGCAGTATTTT.